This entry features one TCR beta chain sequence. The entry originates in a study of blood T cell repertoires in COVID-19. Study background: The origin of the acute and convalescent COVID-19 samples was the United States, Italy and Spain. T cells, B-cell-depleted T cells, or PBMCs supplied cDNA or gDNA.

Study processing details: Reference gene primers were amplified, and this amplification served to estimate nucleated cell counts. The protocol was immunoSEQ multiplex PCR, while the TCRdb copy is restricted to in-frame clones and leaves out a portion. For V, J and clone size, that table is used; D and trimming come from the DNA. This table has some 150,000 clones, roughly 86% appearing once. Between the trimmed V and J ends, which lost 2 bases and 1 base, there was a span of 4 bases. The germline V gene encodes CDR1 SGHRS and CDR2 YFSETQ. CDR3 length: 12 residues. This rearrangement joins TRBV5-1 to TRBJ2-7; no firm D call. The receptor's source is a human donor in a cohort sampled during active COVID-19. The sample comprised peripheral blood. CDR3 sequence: CASSLESYEQYF. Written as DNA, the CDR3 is TGCGCCAGCAGCTTAGAGTCCTACGAGCAGTACTTC.